Listed here is a single TCR beta chain. This sample is part of a study of blood T cell repertoires in COVID-19. Trimming cost V 1 base and J 0 bases, with 6 bases left between them. Per the germline V gene, CDR1 is SGHAT and CDR2 is FQDESV (reference sequence). The CDR3 covers 14 residues. Repertoires were generated with immunoSEQ multiplex PCR, while TCRdb's copy carries only in-frame clones and drops some. The data show fewer than 55,000 clones, 75% to 85% seen once. The specimen was peripheral blood. The V gene is TRBV11-1, the J gene TRBJ1-1; no definite D call. This clonotype originated in a human donor with acute or convalescent COVID-19. The donor label of this sample is uncertain. The CDR3 is CASSLGHLNTEAFF. The CDR3 nucleotides read TGTGCCAGCAGCTTAGGACATCTGAACACTGAAGCTTTCTTT.